The following is a TCR beta chain sequence with its context. The data were taken from a study of tumor-infiltrating lymphocytes in primary liver carcinoma. TCR beta cDNA came from around 500 ng total RNA, primed with a constant-region primer. ARM-PCR, slightly modified, supplied the TCR beta libraries through three nested multiplex PCR rounds. Two initial PCR rounds of around 10 cycles each paired TRBV1-TRBV30 forward primers with a C-beta reverse primer. TCRdb re-called the multiplex PCR reads through MiXCR, storing one row per CDR3 protein. The repertoire consists of under 110,000 distinct CDR3 sequences, with about 62% occurring once and the leading ten covering roughly an eighth. RNA and DNA were co-extracted from about 20-30 mg of unsorted bulk tissue. The CDR3 loop spans 15 amino acids. Germline V gene data show CDR1 as GTSNPN and CDR2 as SVGIG (reference sequence). The V gene end was trimmed by 3 bases and the J gene end by 3 bases; junction bases not matched to a gene: 6.

The material sequenced was liver tumor tissue from sampling region 2. Stated subset: tumor region T2, inferior pole. The chain employs TRBV30 and TRBJ1-4; TRBD1 matches at 8 bases. The origin of this receptor is a woman aged 60-70 years with primary liver carcinoma and hepatitis B virus infection. CDR3 nucleotide sequence: TGTGCCTGGAGGAAACAGGGGGTGCCTAATGAAAAACTGTTTTTT. Protein sequence: CAWRKQGVPNEKLFF.